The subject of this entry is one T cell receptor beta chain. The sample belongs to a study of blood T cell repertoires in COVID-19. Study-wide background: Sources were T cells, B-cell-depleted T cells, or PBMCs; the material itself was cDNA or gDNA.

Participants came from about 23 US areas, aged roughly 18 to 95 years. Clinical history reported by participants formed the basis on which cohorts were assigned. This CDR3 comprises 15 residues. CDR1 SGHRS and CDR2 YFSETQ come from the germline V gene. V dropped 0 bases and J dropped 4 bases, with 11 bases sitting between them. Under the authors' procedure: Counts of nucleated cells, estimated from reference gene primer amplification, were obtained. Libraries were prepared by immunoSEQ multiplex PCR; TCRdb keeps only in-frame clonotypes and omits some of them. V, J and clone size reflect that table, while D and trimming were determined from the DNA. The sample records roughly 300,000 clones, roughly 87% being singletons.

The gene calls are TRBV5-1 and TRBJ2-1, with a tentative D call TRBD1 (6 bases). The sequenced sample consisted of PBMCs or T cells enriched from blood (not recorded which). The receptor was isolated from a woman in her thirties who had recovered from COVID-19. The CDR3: CASSLAPGEYNEQFF. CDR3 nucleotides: TGCGCCAGCAGCTTGGCGCCAGGGGAGTACAATGAGCAGTTCTTC.